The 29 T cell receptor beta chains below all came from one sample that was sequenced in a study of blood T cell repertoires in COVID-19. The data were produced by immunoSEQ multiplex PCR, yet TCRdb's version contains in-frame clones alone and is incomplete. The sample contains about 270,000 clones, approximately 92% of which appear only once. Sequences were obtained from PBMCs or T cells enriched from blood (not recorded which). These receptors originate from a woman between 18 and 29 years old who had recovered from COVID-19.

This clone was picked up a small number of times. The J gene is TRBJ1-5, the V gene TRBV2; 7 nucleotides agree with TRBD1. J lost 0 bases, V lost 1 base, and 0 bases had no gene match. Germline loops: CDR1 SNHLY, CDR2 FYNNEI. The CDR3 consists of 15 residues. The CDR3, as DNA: TGTGCCAGCAGTGAAGACAGGGGTAGCAATCAGCCCCAGCATTTT. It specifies CASSEDRGSNQPQHF.

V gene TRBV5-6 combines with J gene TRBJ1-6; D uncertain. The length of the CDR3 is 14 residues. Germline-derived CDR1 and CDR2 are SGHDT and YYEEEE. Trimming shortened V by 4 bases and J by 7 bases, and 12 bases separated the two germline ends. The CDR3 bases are TGTGCCAGCAGCACCGGGGAGAGGAATTCACCCCTCCACTTT. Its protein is CASSTGERNSPLHF.

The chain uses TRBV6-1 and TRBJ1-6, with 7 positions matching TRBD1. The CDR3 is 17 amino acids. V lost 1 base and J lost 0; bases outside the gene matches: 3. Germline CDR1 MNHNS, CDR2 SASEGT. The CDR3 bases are TGTGCCAGCAGTGAAGTAGGGGGCCGCTCCTATAATTCACCCCTCCACTTT. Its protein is CASSEVGGRSYNSPLHF.

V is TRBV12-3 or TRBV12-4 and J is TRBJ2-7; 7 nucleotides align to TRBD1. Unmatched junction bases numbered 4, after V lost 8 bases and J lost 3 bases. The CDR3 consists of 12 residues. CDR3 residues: CASADRDYEQYF. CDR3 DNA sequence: TGTGCCAGCGCCGACAGGGACTACGAGCAGTACTTC.

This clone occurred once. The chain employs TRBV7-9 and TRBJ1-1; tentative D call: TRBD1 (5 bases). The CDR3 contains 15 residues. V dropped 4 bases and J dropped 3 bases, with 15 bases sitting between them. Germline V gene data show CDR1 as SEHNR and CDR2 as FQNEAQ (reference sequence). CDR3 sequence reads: CASSSFGGLDTEAFF. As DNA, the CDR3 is TGTGCCAGCAGCTCTTTCGGGGGTTTGGACACTGAAGCTTTCTTT.

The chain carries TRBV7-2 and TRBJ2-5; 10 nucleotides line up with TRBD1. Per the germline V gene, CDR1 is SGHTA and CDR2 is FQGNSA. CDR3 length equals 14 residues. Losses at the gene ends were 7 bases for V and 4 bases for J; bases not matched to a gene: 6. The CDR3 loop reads CASTLTGGTETQYF. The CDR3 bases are TGTGCCAGCACCTTGACAGGGGGCACAGAGACCCAGTACTTC.

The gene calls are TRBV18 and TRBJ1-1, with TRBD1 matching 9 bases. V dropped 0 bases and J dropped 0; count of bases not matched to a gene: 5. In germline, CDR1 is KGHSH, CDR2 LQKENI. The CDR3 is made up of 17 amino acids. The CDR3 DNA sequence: TGTGCCAGCTCACCACCCCGGACAGGGGCTGTGAACACTGAAGCTTTCTTT. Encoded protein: CASSPPRTGAVNTEAFF.

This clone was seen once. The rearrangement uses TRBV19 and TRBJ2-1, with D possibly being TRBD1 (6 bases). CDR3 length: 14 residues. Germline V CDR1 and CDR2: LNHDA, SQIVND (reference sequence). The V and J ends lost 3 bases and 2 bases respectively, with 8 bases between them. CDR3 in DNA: TGTGCCAGTAGTATGCGGACAGCCTACAATGAGCAGTTCTTC. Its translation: CASSMRTAYNEQFF.

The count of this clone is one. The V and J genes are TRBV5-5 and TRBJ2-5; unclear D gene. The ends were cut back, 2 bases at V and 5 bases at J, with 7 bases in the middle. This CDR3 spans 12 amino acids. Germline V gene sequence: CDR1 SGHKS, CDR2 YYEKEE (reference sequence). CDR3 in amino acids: CASSFPQETQYF. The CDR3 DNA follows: TGTGCCAGCAGCTTTCCTCAGGAGACCCAGTACTTC. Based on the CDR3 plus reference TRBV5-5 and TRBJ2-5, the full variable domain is DAGVTQSPTHLIKTRGQQVTLRCSPISGHKSVSWYQQVLGQGPQFIFQYYEKEERGRGNFPDRFSARQFPNYSSELNVNALLLGDSALYLCASSFPQETQYFGPGTRLLVL.

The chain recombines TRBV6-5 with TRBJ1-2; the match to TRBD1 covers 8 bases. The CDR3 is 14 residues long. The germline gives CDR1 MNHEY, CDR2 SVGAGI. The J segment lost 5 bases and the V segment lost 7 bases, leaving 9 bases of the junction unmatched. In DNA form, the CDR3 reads TGTGCCAGCACCTTGGACAGGGAAGGGTATGGCTACACCTTC. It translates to CASTLDREGYGYTF.

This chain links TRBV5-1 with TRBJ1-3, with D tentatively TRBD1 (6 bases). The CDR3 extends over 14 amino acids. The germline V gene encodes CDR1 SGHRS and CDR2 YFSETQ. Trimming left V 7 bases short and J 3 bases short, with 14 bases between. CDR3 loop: CASSTGGLGNTIYF. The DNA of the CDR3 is TGCGCCAGCTCAACGGGGGGGCTTGGAAACACCATATATTTT. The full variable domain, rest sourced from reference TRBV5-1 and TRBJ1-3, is KAGVTQTPRYLIKTRGQQVTLSCSPISGHRSVSWYQQTPGQGLQFLFEYFSETQRNKGNFPGRFSGRQFSNSRSEMNVSTLELGDSALYLCASSTGGLGNTIYFGEGSWLTVV.

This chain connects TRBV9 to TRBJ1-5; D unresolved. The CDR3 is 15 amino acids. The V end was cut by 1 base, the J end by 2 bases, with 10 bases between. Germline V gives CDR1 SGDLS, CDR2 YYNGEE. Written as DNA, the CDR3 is TGTGCCAGCAGCGTAACGGACGGGGGCAATCAGCCCCAGCATTTT. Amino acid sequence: CASSVTDGGNQPQHF. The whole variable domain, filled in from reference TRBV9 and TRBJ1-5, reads DSGVTQTPKHLITATGQRVTLRCSPRSGDLSVYWYQQSLDQGLQFLIQYYNGEERAKGNILERFSAQQFPDLHSELNLSSLELGDSALYFCASSVTDGGNQPQHFGDGTRLSIL.

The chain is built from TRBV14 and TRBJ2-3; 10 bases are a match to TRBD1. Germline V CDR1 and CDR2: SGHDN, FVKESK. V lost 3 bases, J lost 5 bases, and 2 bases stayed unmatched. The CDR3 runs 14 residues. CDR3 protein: CASSQTGGRDTQYF. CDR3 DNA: TGTGCCAGCAGCCAGACAGGGGGCAGAGATACGCAGTATTTT.

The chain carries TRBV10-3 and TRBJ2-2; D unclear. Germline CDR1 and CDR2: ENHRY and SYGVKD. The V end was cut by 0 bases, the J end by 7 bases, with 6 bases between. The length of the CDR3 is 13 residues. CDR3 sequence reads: CAISESTSGELFF. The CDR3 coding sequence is TGTGCCATCAGTGAGTCTACGAGCGGGGAGCTGTTTTTT.

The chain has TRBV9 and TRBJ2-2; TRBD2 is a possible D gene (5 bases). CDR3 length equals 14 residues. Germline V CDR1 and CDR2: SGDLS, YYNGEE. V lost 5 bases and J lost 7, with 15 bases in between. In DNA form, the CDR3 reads TGTGCCAGCAGGGAGGAGCCTGCGGGCGGGGAGCTGTTTTTT. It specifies CASREEPAGGELFF.

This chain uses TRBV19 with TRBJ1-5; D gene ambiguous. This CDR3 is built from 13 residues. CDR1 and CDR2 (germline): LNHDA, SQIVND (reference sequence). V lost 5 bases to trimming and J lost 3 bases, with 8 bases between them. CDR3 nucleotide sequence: TGTGCCAGTAGTGGCATTGCCAATCAGCCCCAGCATTTT. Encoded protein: CASSGIANQPQHF.

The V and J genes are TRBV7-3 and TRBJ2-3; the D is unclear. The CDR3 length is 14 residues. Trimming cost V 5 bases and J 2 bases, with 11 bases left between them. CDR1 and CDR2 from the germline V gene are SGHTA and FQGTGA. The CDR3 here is CASSISGSTDTQYF. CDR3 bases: TGTGCCAGCAGCATCTCCGGGTCCACAGATACGCAGTATTTT.

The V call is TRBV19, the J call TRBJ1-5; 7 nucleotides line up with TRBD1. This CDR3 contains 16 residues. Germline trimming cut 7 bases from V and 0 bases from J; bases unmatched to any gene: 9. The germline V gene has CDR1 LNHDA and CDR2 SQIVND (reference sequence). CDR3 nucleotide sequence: TGTGCCAGTACATCCGGGACAGTGTATAGCAATCAGCCCCAGCATTTT. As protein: CASTSGTVYSNQPQHF.

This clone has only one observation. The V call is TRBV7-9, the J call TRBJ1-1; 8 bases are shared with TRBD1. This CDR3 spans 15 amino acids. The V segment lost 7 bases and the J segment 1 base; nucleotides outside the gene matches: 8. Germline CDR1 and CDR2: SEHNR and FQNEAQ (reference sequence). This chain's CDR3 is CASILQGAANTEAFF. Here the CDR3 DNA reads TGTGCCAGCATTTTGCAGGGGGCTGCGAACACTGAAGCTTTCTTT. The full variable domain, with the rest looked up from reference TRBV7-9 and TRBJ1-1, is DTGVSQNPRHKITKRGQNVTFRCDPISEHNRLYWYRQTLGQGPEFLTYFQNEAQLEKSRLLSDRFSAERPKGSFSTLEIQRTEQGDSAMYLCASILQGAANTEAFFGQGTRLTVV.

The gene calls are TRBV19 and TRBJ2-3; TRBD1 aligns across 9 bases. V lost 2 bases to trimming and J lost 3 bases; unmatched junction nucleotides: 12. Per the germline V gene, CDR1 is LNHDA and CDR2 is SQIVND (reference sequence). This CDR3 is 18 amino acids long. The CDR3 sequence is CASSINRGRGSLTDTQYF. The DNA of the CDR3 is TGTGCCAGTAGTATAAACAGGGGGCGCGGATCATTAACAGATACGCAGTATTTT.

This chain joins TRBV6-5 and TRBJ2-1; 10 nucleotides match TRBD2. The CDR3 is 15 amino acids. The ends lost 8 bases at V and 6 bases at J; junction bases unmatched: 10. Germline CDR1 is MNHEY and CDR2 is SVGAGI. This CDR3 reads CASGELAGGLNEQFF. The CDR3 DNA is TGTGCCAGCGGGGAATTAGCGGGGGGCCTCAATGAGCAGTTCTTC.

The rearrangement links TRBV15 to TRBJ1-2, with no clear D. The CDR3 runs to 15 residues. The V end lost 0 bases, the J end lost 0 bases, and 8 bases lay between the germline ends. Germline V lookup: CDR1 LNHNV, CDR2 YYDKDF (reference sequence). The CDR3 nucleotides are TGTGCCACCAGCAGAGAGTGGGCTTCTAACTATGGCTACACCTTC. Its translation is CATSREWASNYGYTF.

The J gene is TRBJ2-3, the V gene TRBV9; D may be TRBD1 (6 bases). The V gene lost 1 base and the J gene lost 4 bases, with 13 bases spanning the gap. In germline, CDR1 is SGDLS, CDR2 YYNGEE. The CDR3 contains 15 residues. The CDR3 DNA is TGTGCCAGCAGCGTAACAGGGTTTCACCCAGATACGCAGTATTTT. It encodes CASSVTGFHPDTQYF.

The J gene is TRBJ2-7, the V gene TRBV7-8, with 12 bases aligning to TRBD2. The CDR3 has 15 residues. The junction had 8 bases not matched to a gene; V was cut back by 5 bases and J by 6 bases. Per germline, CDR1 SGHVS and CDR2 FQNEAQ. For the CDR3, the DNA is TGTGCCAGCAGCACAACCCTAGCGGGGGGGTCCGAGCAGTACTTC. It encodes CASSTTLAGGSEQYF.

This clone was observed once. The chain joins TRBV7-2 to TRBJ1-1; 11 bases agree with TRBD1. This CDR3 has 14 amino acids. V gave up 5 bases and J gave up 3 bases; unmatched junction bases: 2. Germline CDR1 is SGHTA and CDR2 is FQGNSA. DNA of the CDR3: TGTGCCAGCAGCCCGGGACAGGGGGACACTGAAGCTTTCTTT. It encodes CASSPGQGDTEAFF.

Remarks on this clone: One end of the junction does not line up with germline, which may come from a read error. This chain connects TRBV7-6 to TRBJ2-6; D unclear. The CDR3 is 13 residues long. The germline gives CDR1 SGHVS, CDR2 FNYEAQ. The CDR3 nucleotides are TGTGCCAGCAGCTTAGGAGAGGCCAGCGTCCTGACTTTC. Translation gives CASSLGEASVLTF.

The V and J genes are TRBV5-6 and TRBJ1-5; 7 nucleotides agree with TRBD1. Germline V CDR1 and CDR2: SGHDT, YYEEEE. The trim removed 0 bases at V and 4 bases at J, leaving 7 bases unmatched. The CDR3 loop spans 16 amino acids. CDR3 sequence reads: CASSLAGGTGNQPQHF. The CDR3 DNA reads TGTGCCAGCAGCTTGGCAGGGGGTACCGGTAATCAGCCCCAGCATTTT.

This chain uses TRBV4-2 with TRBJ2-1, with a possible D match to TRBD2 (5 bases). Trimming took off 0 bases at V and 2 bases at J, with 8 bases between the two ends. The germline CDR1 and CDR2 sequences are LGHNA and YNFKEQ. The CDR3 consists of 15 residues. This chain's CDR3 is CASSQEREAYNEQFF. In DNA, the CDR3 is TGTGCCAGCAGCCAAGAACGGGAAGCCTACAATGAGCAGTTCTTC.

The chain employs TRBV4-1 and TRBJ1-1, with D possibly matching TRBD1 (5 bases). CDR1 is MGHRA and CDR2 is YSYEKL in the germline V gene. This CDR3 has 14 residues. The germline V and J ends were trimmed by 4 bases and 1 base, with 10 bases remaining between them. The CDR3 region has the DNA TGCGCCAGCAGCCTCGGACAATCGAACACTGAAGCTTTCTTT. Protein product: CASSLGQSNTEAFF.